The present T cell receptor beta chain was sequenced within a study of neurological immune-mediated disorders. This clonotype was counted ten times or more. The cDNA came from 5'RACE with 10-nucleotide random UMIs. Each CDR3 protein gets one entry after TCRdb re-called the 5' RACE reads with MiXCR. The sample includes fewer than 90,000 distinct CDR3 sequences, over 9% of them seen just once. The healthy controls volunteered at a blood bank in Maryland, USA. The sequence was obtained from a man between 40 and 49 years old in good health. The sequenced material came from PBMCs.

CDR3 DNA sequence: TGCAGTGCATCCAGACTAGCGGGGGTTACCGGGGAGCTGTTTTTT. This translates into CSASRLAGVTGELFF. J is TRBJ2-2 and V is TRBV20-1; 12 bases line up with TRBD2. From germline, CDR1 is DFQATT and CDR2 SNEGSKA (reference sequence). V was clipped by 6 bases and J by 5 bases; unmatched bases: 7. The CDR3 loop spans 15 amino acids.